This entry concerns a single T cell receptor beta chain. The antigen is undetermined. Russia was home to the donors, healthy Caucasian individuals aged roughly 6 to 95. A sample-barcoded 5' primer and a J-beta primer mix were used in a second PCR of roughly 7 to 11 cycles. TCRdb passed the 5' RACE reads through MiXCR, listing each CDR3 protein once. The data show more than 700,000 distinct CDR3 sequences, about 47% seen once. This sample stems from a study of blood T cells in healthy people across ages. Findings and limits, study-wide: Unknown donor CMV status possibly confounded expanded clonotype changes. It was held that diversity estimates obtained from one million T cells represented underestimates.

Germline V gene lookup returns CDR1 SGHKS and CDR2 YYEKEE (reference sequence). V lost 4 bases to trimming and J lost 1 base, with 8 bases between them. This CDR3 spans 13 amino acids. The TCR was taken from a man older than 75 in good health. This chain uses TRBV5-5 with TRBJ2-5; D is ambiguous. Sequenced sample: blood. The CDR3 sequence: CASSENAQETQYF. Here the CDR3 DNA reads TGTGCCAGCAGCGAGAACGCCCAAGAGACCCAGTACTTC.